Below are 18 T cell receptor beta chains sequenced from a single sample in a study of T cells after yellow fever vaccination. TCRdb reanalysed the 5' RACE reads using MiXCR and keeps one entry per CDR3 protein. Among under 550,000 distinct CDR3 sequences, 20% to 25% were seen once, and the ten largest hold about 17%. Here the sequenced sample was PBMCs, taken roughly 20 days after the first yellow fever vaccination. The source is a young man who received the YFV17D yellow fever vaccine.

This clonotype was recorded a few times. The CDR3 is CASSIFRGKLFF. Written as DNA, the CDR3 is TGTGCCAGCAGCATCTTCAGGGGAAAACTGTTTTTT. V usage is TRBV12-3 or TRBV12-4 and J usage is TRBJ1-4, with D maybe TRBD1 (6 bases). V lost 6 bases, J lost 10 bases, and 12 bases lay in between. The CDR3 consists of 12 residues.

V and J are TRBV15 and TRBJ2-1, with 11 bases aligning to TRBD2. The CDR3 runs to 17 residues. V lost 3 bases to trimming and J lost 6 bases; unmatched junction nucleotides: 10. In germline, CDR1 is LNHNV, CDR2 YYDKDF (reference sequence). As DNA, the CDR3 is TGTGCCACCAGCAGGAAGATTTTAGCGGGGGGGGGCAATGAGCAGTTCTTC. Its protein is CATSRKILAGGGNEQFF.

This clonotype was found a few times. This chain links TRBV30 with TRBJ2-1; TRBD1 matches at 9 bases. CDR3 size: 13 residues. The V and J ends lost 8 bases and 9 bases, in that order; junction bases with no gene match: 11. Germline lookup yields CDR1 GTSNPN and CDR2 SVGIG (reference sequence). The chain's CDR3 is CALWTGVFGEQFF. DNA for the CDR3: TGTGCCCTTTGGACAGGGGTGTTCGGTGAGCAGTTCTTC. Variable domain in full (rest from reference TRBV30 and TRBJ2-1): SQTIHQWPATLVQPVGSPLSLECTVEGTSNPNLYWYRQAAGRGLQLLFYSVGIGQISSEVPQNLSASRPQDRQFILSSKKLLLSDSGFYLCALWTGVFGEQFFGPGTRLTVL.

This clonotype has only a few counts. V is TRBV28 and J is TRBJ2-1; perhaps TRBD2 as D (7 bases). Germline V CDR1 and CDR2: MDHEN, SYDVKM. V lost 7 bases to trimming and J lost 7 bases, with 20 bases between them. The CDR3 extends over 15 amino acids. In DNA, the CDR3 is TGTGCCAGCAAAGGGGGGGGGGCTGACGGAAATGAGCAGTTCTTC. Amino acid sequence: CASKGGGADGNEQFF.

J is TRBJ2-5 and V is TRBV6-5; D is perhaps TRBD2 (7 bases). Trimming removed 6 bases from V and 2 bases from J, with 16 bases in between. Germline V gene sequence: CDR1 MNHEY, CDR2 SVGAGI. The CDR3 is 15 amino acids. The CDR3 DNA reads as TGTGCCAGCAGCCCTCCCGGGGGGCAACAAGAGACCCAGTACTTC. Protein sequence: CASSPPGGQQETQYF.

The chain combines TRBV7-2 with TRBJ2-5; D call uncertain. This CDR3 region has 12 residues. Germline CDR1 and CDR2: SGHTA and FQGNSA. V dropped 1 base and J dropped 5 bases, with 5 bases sitting between them. This chain's CDR3 is CASSLDPETQYF. For the CDR3, the DNA is TGTGCCAGCAGCTTAGATCCGGAGACCCAGTACTTC.

V usage is TRBV7-2 and J usage is TRBJ2-1, with 11 bases fitting TRBD1. From germline, CDR1 is SGHTA and CDR2 FQGNSA. This CDR3 spans 13 amino acids. The trim removed 6 bases at V and 10 bases at J, leaving 5 bases unmatched. The CDR3 DNA reads as TGTGCCAGCAGGGACAGGGGGCAGGAAGAGCAGTTCTTC. Translation: CASRDRGQEEQFF.

This clonotype was detected a few times. V usage is TRBV7-2 and J usage is TRBJ2-3; a possible D gene is TRBD2 (7 bases). Germline values: CDR1 SGHTA, CDR2 FQGNSA. V lost 1 base, J lost 10 bases, and 12 bases lay in between. There are 13 residues in the CDR3. The CDR3 DNA is TGTGCCAGCAGCTTAGATCGGGGGGCATCGCAGTATTTT. Protein product: CASSLDRGASQYF.

The J gene is TRBJ2-7, the V gene TRBV29-1; 9 nucleotides align to TRBD1. The trim removed 6 bases at V and 2 bases at J, leaving 20 bases unmatched. The CDR3 loop spans 18 amino acids. CDR1 is SQVTM, CDR2 ANQGSEA, per germline. CDR3 region: CSVGDREGRYGGPYEQYF. CDR3 in DNA: TGCAGCGTGGGGGACAGGGAAGGAAGATATGGCGGCCCCTACGAGCAGTACTTC.

In its sample, this clonotype was seen a few times. CDR3 sequence: CASGLGLETQYF. In nucleotides, the CDR3 is TGTGCCAGCGGCCTCGGGCTAGAGACGCAGTATTTT. V gene TRBV6-5 combines with J gene TRBJ2-3; no firm D call. This CDR3 is built from 12 residues. CDR1 and CDR2 from the germline V gene are MNHEY and SVGAGI. Trimming cost V 8 bases and J 9 bases, with 15 bases left between them.

V is TRBV4-3 and J is TRBJ1-6; possibly TRBD1 for D (6 bases). Trimming took off 0 bases at V and 7 bases at J, with 16 bases between the two ends. The CDR3 consists of 17 residues. Germline-derived CDR1 and CDR2 are LGHNA and YSLEER. DNA for the CDR3: TGCGCCAGCAGCCAAGATTCCCATGGACAGAGCAATTCACCCCTCCACTTT. The encoded protein is CASSQDSHGQSNSPLHF.

V usage is TRBV7-2 and J usage is TRBJ1-3; the D is unclear. Germline V gene data show CDR1 as SGHTA and CDR2 as FQGNSA. V lost 1 base, J lost 3 bases, and 7 bases lay in between. The CDR3 has 14 residues. CDR3 bases: TGTGCCAGCAGCTTAGTGGGTTTTGGAAACACCATATATTTT. The encoded protein is CASSLVGFGNTIYF.

The V and J genes are TRBV7-2 and TRBJ2-2, with D uncertain. Deletions cut 3 bases from V and 8 bases from J, with 13 bases between. CDR1 and CDR2 (germline): SGHTA, FQGNSA. The CDR3 consists of 14 residues. CDR3 sequence reads: CASSLFSLGGELFF. Written as DNA, the CDR3 is TGTGCCAGCAGCTTGTTTAGTTTAGGGGGGGAGCTGTTTTTT.

This clonotype came up a few times. The CDR3 sequence: CASSSPDRYNQPQHF. As DNA, the CDR3 is TGTGCCAGCAGTTCACCTGACAGATACAATCAGCCCCAGCATTTT. V usage is TRBV28 and J usage is TRBJ1-5; a weak D match, TRBD1 (5 bases). Germline CDR1 reads MDHEN; CDR2 reads SYDVKM. This CDR3 is 15 amino acids long. The V end lost 4 bases, the J end lost 3 bases, and 13 bases lay between the germline ends.

The V and J genes are TRBV12-3 or TRBV12-4 and TRBJ1-2; D perhaps matches TRBD1 (5 bases). The CDR3 runs 15 residues. Trimming shortened V by 2 bases and J by 6 bases, and 16 bases separated the two germline ends. CDR3 amino acids: CASSLLVRTQDGYTF. DNA for the CDR3: TGTGCCAGCAGTTTACTGGTCCGGACACAAGATGGCTACACCTTC.

This clonotype was counted only a few times. This chain connects TRBV5-1 to TRBJ2-1; no clear D. Germline V gene sequence: CDR1 SGHRS, CDR2 YFSETQ. The CDR3 is 13 residues long. V shed 0 bases and J shed 8 bases, with 9 bases lying between them. This CDR3 is CASSLGPLDEQFF. CDR3 bases: TGCGCCAGCAGCTTGGGTCCCCTGGATGAGCAGTTCTTC.

This clonotype was counted between two and nine times. The J gene is TRBJ2-5, the V gene TRBV2; 7 nucleotides match TRBD1. The CDR3 extends over 16 amino acids. The ends lost 1 base at V and 5 bases at J; junction bases unmatched: 10. Germline CDR1 SNHLY, CDR2 FYNNEI. The DNA of the CDR3 is TGTGCCAGCAGTGAAGGGGAGACAGGGCAAACGGAGACCCAGTACTTC. As protein: CASSEGETGQTETQYF.

The genes are TRBV12-3 or TRBV12-4 and TRBJ2-7; no clear D gene. The CDR3 extends over 14 amino acids. V was cut by 3 bases and J by 0 bases, with 9 bases left in between. CDR3 coding DNA: TGTGCCAGCAGTTTGGTTGGAAGCTCCTACGAGCAGTACTTC. It translates to CASSLVGSSYEQYF.